This TCR beta chain stems from a study of CD8+ T cells in alopecia areata. Trimming left V 3 bases short and J 2 bases short, with 8 bases between. Germline V gene sequence: CDR1 LNHDA, CDR2 SQIVND (reference sequence). The CDR3 spans 15 residues. In each case, RNA was isolated and then reverse transcribed into cDNA as the sequencing template. The repertoire was sequenced with immunoSEQ multiplex PCR; TCRdb's copy has only in-frame clones and lacks some. The sample yields approximately 65,000 clones, about half seen once. The receptor's source is a human donor with alopecia areata. The sample was CD8+ T cells sorted from blood, taken at week 0. J is TRBJ2-6 and V is TRBV19; D not resolved. CDR3 residues: CASSIPVTGANVLTF. As DNA, the CDR3 is TGTGCCAGTAGTATTCCCGTCACTGGGGCCAACGTCCTGACTTTC.